These 8 T cell receptor beta chains were sequenced from one sample in a study of beta chain features in type 1 diabetes. The antigens for these receptors are not known. The investigators reverse transcribed all of the isolated RNA, so they sequenced expressed TCRB transcripts. Profiled with immunoSEQ multiplex PCR; TCRdb holds only in-frame clones, not every one. Among about 280,000 clones listed, 14% to 15% were seen once. Study-wide findings and caveats: Patients with Type 1 diabetes showed moderately but significantly shorter TCRB CDR3s in all four CD4+ subsets.

Sample: naive CD4+ T cells from blood. Receptors were obtained from a man younger than 35 with type 1 diabetes.

There are a few counts of this clone. The rearrangement uses TRBV7-9 and TRBJ2-2; 11 bases match TRBD2. This CDR3 has 17 residues. Germline V gene data show CDR1 as SEHNR and CDR2 as FQNEAQ (reference sequence). The V segment lost 10 bases and the J segment 6 bases; nucleotides outside the gene matches: 16. The CDR3 reads CATSWTSGPSRAGELFF. The CDR3, as DNA: TGTGCCACATCTTGGACTAGCGGGCCTTCAAGGGCCGGGGAGCTGTTTTTT.

This clone was observed a handful of times. This chain joins TRBV9 and TRBJ1-2; D unresolved. V was shortened by 0 bases and J by 4 bases, with 10 bases between the two germline ends. This CDR3 has 14 amino acids. Germline CDR1 is SGDLS and CDR2 is YYNGEE. The CDR3 loop reads CASSVAIQTYGYTF. As DNA, the CDR3 is TGTGCCAGCAGCGTAGCTATACAGACCTATGGCTACACCTTC.

This clone was counted between two and nine times. This chain uses TRBV30 with TRBJ2-7; perhaps TRBD2 as D (7 bases). The ends were cut back, 1 base at V and 2 bases at J, with 21 bases in the middle. Germline-derived CDR1 and CDR2 are GTSNPN and SVGIG (reference sequence). CDR3 length: 17 residues. In DNA form, the CDR3 reads TGTGCCTGGAGTGGGTTGAAGGGGGGGACGACCCCCTACGAGCAGTACTTC. Protein sequence: CAWSGLKGGTTPYEQYF.

This clone was seen only a few times. This chain connects TRBV9 to TRBJ2-2; TRBD2 is a possible D gene (5 bases). The CDR3 sequence is 20 residues long. CDR1 and CDR2 (germline): SGDLS, YYNGEE. The V gene lost 0 bases and the J gene lost 3 bases, with 24 bases spanning the gap. The CDR3 region is CASSVERALASGGYTGELFF. The CDR3 region has the DNA TGTGCCAGCAGCGTAGAACGGGCGTTGGCGTCGGGCGGGTACACCGGGGAGCTGTTTTTT.

The chain uses TRBV20-1 and TRBJ2-4; D perhaps matches TRBD2 (6 bases). Germline V lookup: CDR1 DFQATT, CDR2 SNEGSKA (reference sequence). V dropped 4 bases and J dropped 7 bases, with 8 bases sitting between them. The CDR3 sequence is 11 residues long. The CDR3 DNA is TGCAGTGCTACGGAGGGGAACATTCAGTACTTC. Its protein is CSATEGNIQYF.

This clone came up a few times. The V and J genes are TRBV7-2 and TRBJ2-1; 9 nucleotides agree with TRBD2. This CDR3 contains 19 residues. CDR1 is SGHTA, CDR2 FQGNSA, per germline. V was clipped by 5 bases and J by 0 bases; unmatched bases: 14. The CDR3: CASSASGLAGSSSYNEQFF. The CDR3 bases are TGTGCCAGCAGCGCCTCCGGGCTAGCGGGATCAAGCTCCTACAATGAGCAGTTCTTC.

This clone was recorded a few times. The chain links TRBV11-2 to TRBJ2-7, with D hard to call. CDR3 length: 13 amino acids. CDR1 is SGHAT, CDR2 FQNNGV, per germline. V lost 2 bases and J lost 7, with 12 bases in between. The CDR3, as DNA: TGTGCCAGCAGCTTAAGCCTTGCCGAGGAGCAGTACTTC. It translates to CASSLSLAEEQYF.

The V call is TRBV6-5, the J call TRBJ2-3; D call uncertain. Germline V gene sequence: CDR1 MNHEY, CDR2 SVGAGI. The length of the CDR3 is 14 residues. V lost 2 bases, J lost 0 bases, and 6 bases lay in between. The CDR3 DNA reads TGTGCCAGCAGTTACGGGCGTAGCACAGATACGCAGTATTTT. It translates to CASSYGRSTDTQYF.